The entry that follows covers one T cell receptor beta chain sequence. The CDR3 consists of 17 residues. Trimming cost V 5 bases and J 0 bases, with 17 bases left between them. Germline CDR1 reads SGHVS; CDR2 reads FQNEAQ. These data originate in a study of blood T cell repertoires in COVID-19. Turning to the study itself: Donors in the United States, Italy and Spain gave samples during acute or convalescent COVID-19.

Study processing details: Estimates of nucleated cell counts were drawn from the amplification of reference gene primers. Some clones are missing from TCRdb's copy, which holds only in-frame ones; the method was immunoSEQ multiplex PCR. V and J calls and clone size are those listed in that table; D and trimming were worked out from the DNA. The sample lists hundreds of thousands of clones; 90% were seen once. The receptor's source is a woman aged 40 to 50 with COVID-19, enrolled during active disease. Sequencing used peripheral blood. The V gene is TRBV7-8, the J gene TRBJ2-1, with D possibly matching TRBD1 (5 bases). CDR3 sequence: CASSPPPRVRSYNEQFF. CDR3 in DNA: TGTGCCAGCAGCCCGCCGCCCAGGGTTCGCTCCTACAATGAGCAGTTCTTC.